This T cell receptor beta chain was captured by sequencing in a study of OX40 agonist ivuxolimab in advanced cancers. Repertoires were generated with immunoSEQ multiplex PCR, while TCRdb's copy carries only in-frame clones and drops some. The repertoire holds 52,000 or so clones, with approximately 90% as singletons. Per the germline V gene, CDR1 is SNHLY and CDR2 is FYNNEI. The CDR3 totals 14 residues. V lost 5 bases, J lost 6 bases, and 9 bases stayed unmatched. The chain employs TRBV2 and TRBJ2-7, with TRBD2 matching 8 bases. Source: CD4+ or CD8+ T cells sorted from blood, taken in a trial of the OX40 agonist ivuxolimab. This sequence was found in an adult with an advanced solid tumor such as melanoma, head and neck, liver or kidney cancer. CDR3 nucleotides: TGTGCCAGCAGTCTCACGCGGGGGGTCGCCGAGCAGTACTTC. Translating gives CASSLTRGVAEQYF.